These 9 T cell receptor beta chains were sequenced from one sample in a study of metastatic and nonmetastatic thyroid tumors. Each patient went into thyroid surgery without having received any treatment. TCRdb re-called clones from the PCR reads using MiXCR. The sample holds about 69,000 clones; 12% to 15% are singletons and the top ten take just over 6.5%. The sample consisted of blood. Receptors originate from a male donor with papillary thyroid cancer or a benign thyroid nodule (not recorded which). Some clones in this sample may be carry-over from other donors' samples.

At least ten counts were recorded for this clone. The chain has TRBV11-2 and TRBJ1-2; D possibly corresponds to TRBD1 (5 bases). This CDR3 is built from 14 residues. Trimming left V 8 bases short and J 4 bases short, with 17 bases between. Germline-derived CDR1 and CDR2 are SGHAT and FQNNGV. DNA for the CDR3: TGTGCCAGCCCAGGCCAGGGAGACGCCTATGGCTACACCTTC. It codes for CASPGQGDAYGYTF.

This clone was counted at least ten times. The CDR3 protein is CASSFGNQAGTDTQYF. The CDR3 DNA reads TGTGCCAGCAGCTTTGGGAACCAGGCCGGCACAGATACGCAGTATTTT. V gene TRBV7-3 combines with J gene TRBJ2-3; D is ambiguous. The germline V and J ends were trimmed by 3 bases and 1 base, with 14 bases remaining between them. CDR3 length: 16 amino acids. Germline-derived CDR1 and CDR2 are SGHTA and FQGTGA.

This clone appeared many times. A much larger clone lies a single base off, so this may be a read error. The chain links TRBV11-1 to TRBJ2-7; TRBD1 is a possible D gene (6 bases). The CDR3 spans 15 residues. Germline V gives CDR1 SGHAT, CDR2 FQDESV (reference sequence). CDR3 amino acids: CASILGAGAPYEQYF. The CDR3 coding sequence is TGTGCCAGCATCTTAGGGGCAGGGGCCCCCTACGAGCAGTACTTC.

This chain links TRBV20-1 with TRBJ2-5, with D uncertain. V was cut by 0 bases and J by 2 bases, with 10 bases left in between. CDR1 is DFQATT, CDR2 SNEGSKA, per germline (reference sequence). This CDR3 contains 14 residues. The CDR3 nucleotides read TGCAGTGCTAGAGACACTACAGAGCAAGAGACCCAGTACTTC. It specifies CSARDTTEQETQYF.

This clone came up many times. This chain joins TRBV20-1 and TRBJ2-3; D not certain. The length of the CDR3 is 15 residues. Germline CDR1 and CDR2: DFQATT and SNEGSKA (reference sequence). Trimming removed 3 bases from V and 0 bases from J, with 13 bases in between. The DNA of the CDR3 is TGCAGTGCTAGCGCCCCGGGCCTTAGCACAGATACGCAGTATTTT. Protein product: CSASAPGLSTDTQYF.

This clone showed up many times. The genes are TRBV2 and TRBJ1-3, with a possible D match to TRBD1 (5 bases). This CDR3 has 15 residues. Trimming removed 4 bases from V and 8 bases from J, with 18 bases in between. Germline V gene data show CDR1 as SNHLY and CDR2 as FYNNEI. The CDR3 DNA follows: TGTGCCAGCAGTGCCGGGGACCTCCGGTCGGACACCATATATTTT. Residues: CASSAGDLRSDTIYF.

For this clone: A single base separates this from a much larger clone, so it may be a read error. This specimen includes other DNA sequences encoding the same CDR3. The chain has TRBV27 and TRBJ2-7, with D perhaps assigned TRBD1 or TRBD2 (7 bases each). CDR1 is MNHEY and CDR2 is SMNVEV in the germline V gene (reference sequence). CDR3 length: 14 amino acids. CDR3 region: CASSVQGGAYEQYV. In DNA form, the CDR3 reads TGTGCAAGCAGTGTGCAGGGGGGGGCCTACGAGCAGTACGTC.

Here the CDR3 reads CASRAGLAGGYEQYV. CDR3 bases: TGTGCCAGCAGAGCAGGACTAGCGGGAGGGTATGAGCAGTACGTC. This chain uses TRBV2 with TRBJ2-7, with 15 bases that match TRBD2. This CDR3 spans 15 amino acids. The J segment lost 7 bases and the V segment lost 6 bases, leaving 7 bases of the junction unmatched. The germline CDR1 and CDR2 sequences are SNHLY and FYNNEI.

For this clone: A read error is possible here, since a much larger clone lies one base away. This chain uses TRBV9 with TRBJ2-2; D call uncertain. The length of the CDR3 is 11 residues. The germline V gene encodes CDR1 SGDLS and CDR2 YYNGEE. V lost 2 bases to trimming and J lost 4 bases, with 0 bases between them. Written as DNA, the CDR3 is TGTGCCAGCAGCGTCACCGGGGAGCTGTTTTTT. It specifies CASSVTGELFF.